The T cell receptor beta chain under discussion was sequenced for a study of CD8+ T cells in alopecia areata. Study-wide context: Patients in the treated group were given tofacitinib by mouth, 5 to 10 mg twice a day. Study-wide results and limits: Although TCR sharing was seen in mice, sharing across patients was less clear, possibly for HLA-related reasons.

In each case, RNA was isolated and then reverse transcribed into cDNA as the sequencing template. The method was immunoSEQ multiplex PCR; TCRdb's version includes in-frame clones alone and lacks a portion of them. The table includes more than 90,000 clones, about 54% detected once. Concerning this clone: The antigen is unknown.

This CDR3 spans 15 amino acids. Germline V gene lookup returns CDR1 MDHEN and CDR2 SYDVKM. With V trimmed by 6 bases and J by 3 bases, 8 bases remained unmatched. As for treatment: oral pan-JAK inhibitor, 5-10 mg twice daily. This sequence joins TRBV28 and TRBJ2-7, with TRBD1 matching over 10 bases. The clonotype was recovered from a human donor with alopecia areata. The sample here was CD8+ T cells sorted from blood, taken at week 4, from a patient treated with tofacitinib. The CDR3 loop is CASSSIRDRGYEQYF. Written as DNA, the CDR3 is TGTGCCAGCAGCTCAATACGGGACAGGGGCTACGAGCAGTACTTC. The full variable domain, its missing parts supplied by reference TRBV28 and TRBJ2-7, is DVKVTQSSRYLVKRTGEKVFLECVQDMDHENMFWYRQDPGLGLRLIYFSYDVKMKEKGDIPEGYSVSREKKERFSLILESASTNQTSMYLCASSSIRDRGYEQYFGPGTRLTVT.